Given below is one TCR beta chain in context. This clone was recorded once. Its antigen has not been determined. No much larger clone exists at a distance of one base, and base qualities are not known. This sample is drawn from a study of long-term antiretroviral therapy in people with HIV (dated 2022 in TCRdb). The study in broad terms: The earliest samples were collected roughly a decade before the 2015 WHO recommendation for immediate ART, at a time when ART was usually postponed until CD4 counts fell. A retrospective serial study tested whether changes in peripheral blood TRB repertoire composition and diversity were associated with ART initiation and durable HIV suppression. A total of under 250 cryopreserved PBMC samples came from 30 adults with confirmed HIV infection and were collected serially over a mean of about 6 years (range 1-12). Of the approximately 30 participants with HIV, approximately ten were female. No cross-contamination during QIAcube processing was seen in test extractions of a monoclonal T-cell line run alongside approximately 36 polyclonal samples.

Participants were included only if at least one PBMC sample before ART initiation and at least two post-ART samples were available. Every participant with HIV received treatment in the United States of America. Cryopreserved samples of about 1-10 million PBMC were thawed and washed before DNA extraction. At the time of the earliest PBMC sample, participants with HIV were aged between about 23 and 55 years. PBMC samples were contributed by each participant from 1-4 timepoints before ART initiation and 2-8 timepoints after ART initiation, with a median of 7 samples. Serial HIV viral load, CD4+ T-cell count, ART history and demographic data were obtained for every participant. Using a Qiagen kit on a QIAcube, genomic DNA was extracted from unsorted PBMC, with samples processed in batches of 12. The immunoSEQ hsTCRB v3.0 assay was used at survey level resolution to sequence the TRB variable region. The target sequencing depth for TRB was roughly 35,000-55,000 T-cell genomes per sample. TRB libraries were pooled and sequenced on an Illumina MiSeq using a v3 150-cycle kit. The authors processed their data as follows. Repertoire analysis ran in R within a reproducible Nextflow workflow covering QC, data transformation and analysis. LymphoSeq2, an R package for AIRR-Seq data exploration, was used to implement custom analyses. A few samples yielding fewer than 5000 total TRB sequences were excluded, leaving 150 to 200 analyzed HIV repertoires. Among the 170 to 200 HIV repertoires that were kept, some 60 were collected before ART initiation and over 120 were collected after ART initiation. Repertoires were downsampled to 5000 TRB nucleotide sequences, with summary statistics averaged over 100 downsampling iterations. Only TRB sequences with CDR3 regions of at least seven amino acids were retained for analysis. Two measures captured diversity: a Shannon entropy-derived clonality score and the Gini coefficient. In the repertoire networks, any two of the top 5000 CDR3 amino acid sequences were linked whenever the two sequences differed by an edit distance of one. Antigen specificity groups and MHC restriction were predicted for TRB CDR3 amino acid sequences with GLIPH2. To flag known CMV, EBV, HIV or tissue antigen associations, CDR3 amino acid sequences were matched against VDJdb and McPAS-TCR. Pre-ART, post-ART and control groups were compared with Wilcoxon signed-rank tests and Holm-Bonferroni correction. The table was pulled from immuneACCESS by TCRdb, which kept in-frame rearrangements only. Such tables lose some clones; where checked, under half of the loss comes from unresolved V genes, and the rest has no known cause. V, J and clone size are taken as reported in that table, and D and trimming were inferred from the DNA itself. This sample gives some 31,000 clones in total; around 93% of them show up just once. 2.5% to 3.5% of the sample goes to the ten largest clones.

CDR1 and CDR2, looked up from the germline V gene (reference sequence), are MNHNY and SVGAGI. The CDR3 starts with the cysteine, ends with the phenylalanine, and has 15 residues. The sequence is cut down to CDR3 DNA, 45 bases in frame from base 1. Compared with germline, V lacks 5 bases and J lacks 0 bases; bases without a gene match: 5. The research as a whole found: A significant increase in TRB diversity was found to be associated with ART initiation, although TRB diversity was observed to remain significantly below that of transplant donor controls even after long-term ART. CDR3 length ranges in HIV repertoires were narrower than in controls, and network structure suggested an antigen-experienced repertoire with only a slight naive shift after ART. Since PBMC availability was limited, sequencing covered only the TCR beta chain, with no alpha chain pairing. Samples dated from the mid-2000s to the late 2010s, and the ART regimens used may be less effective than current ones. Because cell numbers in pre-ART samples were limited, unsorted PBMC were profiled instead of sorted CD4+ and CD8+ T cells. Expanded TRB clones identified before ART initiation dominated the repertoire across all time points, though the dominance fluctuated and decreased in many PLHIV after ART. Inferences about post-ART repertoire changes are limited because no data were available on ART adherence, viral resistance or therapy changes.

Here the sequenced sample was unsorted PBMCs, taken around 7.4 years after starting antiretroviral therapy. The receptor's source is a man between 50 and 59 years old with HIV. In this chain, TRBV6-6 is recombined with TRBJ2-7; TRBD2 lines up with 9 middle nucleotides. The CDR3 reads as follows: CASSVSGGGSYEQYF. The nucleotides read TGTGCCAGCAGTGTTAGCGGGGGCGGCTCCTACGAGCAGTACTTC.